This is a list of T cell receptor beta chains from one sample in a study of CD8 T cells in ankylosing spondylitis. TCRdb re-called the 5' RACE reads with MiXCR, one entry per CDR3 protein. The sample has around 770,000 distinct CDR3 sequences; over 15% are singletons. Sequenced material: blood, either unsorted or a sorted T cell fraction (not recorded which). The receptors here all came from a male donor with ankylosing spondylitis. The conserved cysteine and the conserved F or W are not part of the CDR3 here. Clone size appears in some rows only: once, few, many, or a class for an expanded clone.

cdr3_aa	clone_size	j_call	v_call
SATPPWLAKETQY	.	TRBJ2-5	TRBV20-1
ASRGQGTSYEQY	many	TRBJ2-7	TRBV28
ASRTGTEGEQY	.	TRBJ2-7	TRBV12-3/TRBV12-4
ASSLGQGWHEQF	.	TRBJ2-1	TRBV7-9
ASSQDSSGPYEQY	few	TRBJ2-7	TRBV4-3
ASSVNNQPQH	few	TRBJ1-5	TRBV28
ASSESKGVPAF	few	TRBJ1-1	TRBV10-1
ASSLVSGQVYGYT	many	TRBJ1-2	TRBV5-1
ASSSPAYEKLF	few	TRBJ1-4	TRBV28
ASSHTSYGYT	.	TRBJ1-2	TRBV7-2
AISETNMGDTQY	.	TRBJ2-3	TRBV10-3
ASSLGVTQVSYEQY	few	TRBJ2-7	TRBV5-1